The clone carrying this T cell receptor (beta chain) has just one count. What it binds is not known. This sample is part of a study of CD8 T cells in ankylosing spondylitis. V was pared by 3 bases and J by 8 bases, with 18 bases of the junction left unmatched. CDR1 is GTSNPN, CDR2 SVGIG, per germline (reference sequence). CDR3 length: 17 amino acids. Molecular-barcoded quantitative 5'-RACE produced these TCR beta libraries. Each CDR3 protein gets one entry after TCRdb re-called the 5' RACE reads with MiXCR. The data show 700,000 or so distinct CDR3 sequences, with around 19% seen just once and around 19% held by the top ten. General observations from the study: Both synovial fluid and blood in reactive arthritis had previously been reported to carry some motif variants. A motif in TCR beta, a set of under ten highly homologous variants, appeared characteristic of ankylosing spondylitis blood.

The sequenced sample was blood, either unsorted or a sorted T cell fraction (not recorded which). This chain uses TRBV30 with TRBJ2-7, with TRBD1 matching over 11 bases. The clonotype comes from a male donor with ankylosing spondylitis. CDR3 nucleotides: TGTGCCTGGAGCGGCCGGGACAGGGGGGTAAAGACGTATCAGCAGTACTTC. This gives the protein CAWSGRDRGVKTYQQYF.